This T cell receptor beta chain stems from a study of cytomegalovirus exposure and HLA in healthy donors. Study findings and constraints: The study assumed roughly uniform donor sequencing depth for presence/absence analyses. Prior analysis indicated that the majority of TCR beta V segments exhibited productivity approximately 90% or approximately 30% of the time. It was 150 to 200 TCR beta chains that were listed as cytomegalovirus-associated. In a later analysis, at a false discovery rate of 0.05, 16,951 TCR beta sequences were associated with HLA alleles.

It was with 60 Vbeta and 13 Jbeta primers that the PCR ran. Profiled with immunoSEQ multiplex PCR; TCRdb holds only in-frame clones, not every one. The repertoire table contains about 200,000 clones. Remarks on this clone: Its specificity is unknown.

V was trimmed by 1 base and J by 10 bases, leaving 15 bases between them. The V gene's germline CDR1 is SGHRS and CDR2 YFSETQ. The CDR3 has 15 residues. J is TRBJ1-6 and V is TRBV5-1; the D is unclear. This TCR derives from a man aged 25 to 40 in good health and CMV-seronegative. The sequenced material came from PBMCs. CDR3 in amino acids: CASSLFNDFGSPLHF. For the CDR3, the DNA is TGCGCCAGCAGCTTGTTTAACGACTTCGGGTCACCCCTCCACTTT.